This TCR beta chain derives from a study of response to subunit inactivated influenza vaccine. General study results and limits: T cells newly recruited by each seasonal influenza vaccination are few, the authors suggested.

Each CDR3 protein is one row after TCRdb ran MiXCR on the RT-PCR reads. The sample lists under 550,000 distinct CDR3 sequences, approximately 7.8% seen once, with roughly 14% in the top ten. This clonotype was observed many times. Its antigen is not identified. This receptor was taken from a man between 50 and 69 years old who received an inactivated influenza vaccine. The sequenced sample was PBMCs from blood, obtained about 24 months after vaccination.

CDR3 nucleotides: TGTGCCAGCAGCCCTGGACTAGCGGGGGGCAAATCCTACGAGCAGTACTTC. Protein product: CASSPGLAGGKSYEQYF. V gene TRBV7-2 combines with J gene TRBJ2-7; 14 bases match TRBD2. V shed 5 bases and J 1 base; nucleotides not matched to a gene: 7. Germline values: CDR1 SGHTA, CDR2 FQGNSA. The CDR3 is 17 residues long.